The 26 T cell receptor beta chains given below trace back to one sample, sequenced in a study of blood T cell repertoires in COVID-19. The data were produced by immunoSEQ multiplex PCR, yet TCRdb's version contains in-frame clones alone and is incomplete. The sample carries roughly 250,000 clones, about nine tenths recorded once. What was sequenced was PBMCs or T cells enriched from blood (not recorded which). Receptor source: a human donor in a cohort exposed to, infected with or recovered from COVID-19 (not recorded which). The donor label of this sample is uncertain.

This clone has only a few counts. The chain uses TRBV5-4 and TRBJ2-1; D is perhaps TRBD2 (7 bases). With 4 bases removed from V and 9 bases from J, the gap between germline ends came to 20 bases. The CDR3 has 15 residues. Germline V gene lookup returns CDR1 SGHNT and CDR2 YYREEE (reference sequence). CDR3 protein: CASSPGGQRETEQFF. CDR3 bases: TGTGCCAGCAGCCCCGGGGGGCAAAGAGAGACTGAGCAGTTCTTC.

The V gene is TRBV4-1, the J gene TRBJ2-1, with D possibly TRBD2 on 7 matching bases. The germline CDR1 and CDR2 sequences are MGHRA and YSYEKL. The length of the CDR3 is 15 residues. The germline V and J ends were trimmed by 6 bases and 4 bases, with 16 bases remaining between them. CDR3 in amino acids: CASRGRGRPYNEQFF. The CDR3 bases are TGCGCCAGCAGAGGGCGGGGGCGTCCTTACAATGAGCAGTTCTTC.

The V and J genes are TRBV7-9 and TRBJ2-7; TRBD2 might be the D (5 bases). The germline V gene has CDR1 SEHNR and CDR2 FQNEAQ (reference sequence). Trimming took 4 bases from V and 4 from J, leaving 11 bases between them. This CDR3 region has 13 residues. This chain's CDR3 is CASSSGREYEQYF. Here the CDR3 DNA reads TGTGCCAGCAGCTCTGGGAGAGAATACGAGCAGTACTTC.

V gene TRBV28 combines with J gene TRBJ1-4, with 9 bases identical to TRBD1. The V and J ends lost 8 bases and 3 bases, in that order; junction bases with no gene match: 13. The CDR3 length is 17 residues. Germline V gene data show CDR1 as MDHEN and CDR2 as SYDVKM. The CDR3 DNA follows: TGTGCCAGCTCAACCGGGACAGGGACGCTCCCTAATGAAAAACTGTTTTTT. It is translated as CASSTGTGTLPNEKLFF.

This clone was seen once. The CDR3 DNA follows: TGTGCCAGCAGCGTGCATCCCGGGAGGGACACTGAAGCTTTCTTT. This sequence encodes CASSVHPGRDTEAFF. The chain joins TRBV9 to TRBJ1-1, with no clear D. Trimming removed 2 bases at V and 3 bases at J, with 14 bases between. Germline V lookup: CDR1 SGDLS, CDR2 YYNGEE. This CDR3 has 15 amino acids.

Note on this clone: Other DNA sequences of this sample code for an identical CDR3. The chain has TRBV9 and TRBJ2-1; TRBD2 aligns across 12 bases. In germline, CDR1 is SGDLS, CDR2 YYNGEE. Unmatched junction bases numbered 5, after V lost 4 bases and J lost 0 bases. This CDR3 contains 17 residues. This CDR3 is CASSPRLAGASYNEQFF. CDR3 bases: TGTGCCAGCAGCCCCCGACTAGCGGGGGCCTCCTACAATGAGCAGTTCTTC.

The V call is TRBV5-6, the J call TRBJ1-6; 10 bases are a match to TRBD1. Germline V gene lookup returns CDR1 SGHDT and CDR2 YYEEEE. V was pared by 4 bases and J by 4 bases, with 8 bases of the junction left unmatched. There are 17 residues in the CDR3. This CDR3 reads CASSQIRDRGYNSPLHF. The CDR3 DNA is TGTGCCAGCAGCCAAATCCGGGACAGGGGATATAATTCACCCCTCCACTTT.

The rearrangement joins TRBV15 to TRBJ2-1; TRBD2 aligns across 13 bases. Germline CDR1 and CDR2: LNHNV and YYDKDF (reference sequence). CDR3 length: 19 residues. The V gene end was trimmed by 3 bases and the J gene end by 7 bases; junction bases not matched to a gene: 15. CDR3 loop: CATSRDRGTPGLAGNEQFF. The CDR3 coding sequence is TGTGCCACCAGCAGGGACAGGGGGACCCCGGGACTAGCGGGGAATGAGCAGTTCTTC. The full variable domain, completed using reference TRBV15 and TRBJ2-1, is DAMVIQNPRYQVTQFGKPVTLSCSQTLNHNVMYWYQQKSSQAPKLLFHYYDKDFNNEADTPDNFQSRRPNTSFCFLDIRSPGLGDTAMYLCATSRDRGTPGLAGNEQFFGPGTRLTVL.

The chain recombines TRBV15 with TRBJ1-2; D is possibly TRBD1 (5 bases). Germline CDR1 reads LNHNV; CDR2 reads YYDKDF (reference sequence). Trimming removed 3 bases from V and 4 bases from J, with 12 bases in between. The CDR3 extends over 14 amino acids. The CDR3 DNA sequence: TGTGCCACCAGCAGGGGGGGAGGTAGCTATGGCTACACCTTC. It yields the protein CATSRGGGSYGYTF.

The chain is built from TRBV7-2 and TRBJ2-2; tentative D call: TRBD2 (7 bases). This CDR3 is 16 amino acids long. Germline-derived CDR1 and CDR2 are SGHTA and FQGNSA. The ends were cut back, 5 bases at V and 4 bases at J, with 17 bases in the middle. The CDR3 DNA sequence: TGTGCCAGCAGCCCTCGGGGAGGGGGGGGCACCGGGGAGCTGTTTTTT. Translated: CASSPRGGGGTGELFF.

The chain carries TRBV30 and TRBJ1-4, with D perhaps TRBD1 (6 bases). The CDR3 has 15 amino acids. Deletions cut 8 bases from V and 3 bases from J, with 19 bases between. The germline CDR1 and CDR2 sequences are GTSNPN and SVGIG (reference sequence). The chain's CDR3 is CAQRTGSLANEKLFF. In nucleotides, the CDR3 is TGTGCCCAACGCACAGGGAGCTTAGCTAATGAAAAACTGTTTTTT.

The J gene is TRBJ1-2, the V gene TRBV6-5; 9 bases align to TRBD1. CDR1 is MNHEY and CDR2 is SVGAGI in the germline V gene. The V and J ends lost 6 bases and 8 bases, in that order; junction bases with no gene match: 7. The CDR3 runs to 13 residues. Here the CDR3 DNA reads TGTGCCAGCAGGAAACAGGGGGCGCCGGGCTACACCTTC. This encodes CASRKQGAPGYTF.

The rearrangement joins TRBV20-1 to TRBJ1-3; the D gene is possibly TRBD1 (5 bases). Germline V gene lookup returns CDR1 DFQATT and CDR2 SNEGSKA (reference sequence). The CDR3 totals 12 residues. The germline V and J ends were trimmed by 3 bases and 3 bases, with 6 bases remaining between them. CDR3 nucleotides: TGCAGTGCTAGTCAGGGTGGAAACACCATATATTTT. It encodes CSASQGGNTIYF.

There are a few counts of this clone. V and J are TRBV19 and TRBJ1-1; a possible D gene is TRBD1 (5 bases). The CDR3 consists of 14 residues. Germline V gene lookup returns CDR1 LNHDA and CDR2 SQIVND (reference sequence). With 2 bases removed from V and 1 base from J, the gap between germline ends came to 8 bases. The CDR3 DNA is TGTGCCAGTAGTATACAGGGATCGAACACTGAAGCTTTCTTT. This gives the protein CASSIQGSNTEAFF.

The V call is TRBV4-1, the J call TRBJ1-1, with TRBD1 matching 8 bases. The germline CDR1 and CDR2 sequences are MGHRA and YSYEKL. V lost 4 bases to trimming and J lost 8 bases; unmatched junction nucleotides: 15. The length of the CDR3 is 16 residues. The CDR3 sequence is CASSPEPGGRSAEAFF. DNA of the CDR3: TGCGCCAGCAGCCCTGAACCAGGGGGCAGGTCCGCGGAAGCTTTCTTT.

The J gene is TRBJ1-2, the V gene TRBV2; 9 bases fit TRBD1. The CDR3 contains 14 residues. Germline V CDR1 and CDR2: SNHLY, FYNNEI. Trimming took 7 bases from V and 7 from J; bases not matched to a gene: 10. CDR3 coding DNA: TGTGCCAGCACCCGGACAGGGGCTCATGGTGGCTACACCTTC. Residues: CASTRTGAHGGYTF.

V gene TRBV5-1 combines with J gene TRBJ2-7, with 12 bases identical to TRBD2. The CDR3 runs 15 residues. V dropped 9 bases and J dropped 3; count of bases not matched to a gene: 10. CDR1 is SGHRS and CDR2 is YFSETQ in the germline V gene. DNA for the CDR3: TGCGCCACCCGGCGACTAGCGGGGGAACTCTACGAGCAGTACTTC. Translating it yields CATRRLAGELYEQYF.

The genes are TRBV6-5 and TRBJ2-1; maybe TRBD2 (6 bases). CDR3 length: 14 amino acids. Germline V gives CDR1 MNHEY, CDR2 SVGAGI. V lost 6 bases and J 10 bases, leaving 19 bases between the germline ends. CDR3 amino acids: CASRLALLRSEQFF. CDR3 sequence (DNA): TGTGCCAGCAGACTAGCACTACTCAGGAGCGAGCAGTTCTTC.

The chain carries TRBV30 and TRBJ1-2; 7 bases map to TRBD1. Germline V gives CDR1 GTSNPN, CDR2 SVGIG (reference sequence). This CDR3 comprises 11 residues. The trim removed 4 bases at V and 6 bases at J, leaving 2 bases unmatched. The CDR3 is CAWKTGHGYTF. DNA of the CDR3: TGTGCCTGGAAGACAGGGCATGGCTACACCTTC.

The CDR3 DNA is TGTGCCAGCAGCTATCGAAGACAGGGAAGCTATGGCTACACCTTC. As protein: CASSYRRQGSYGYTF. This chain uses TRBV3-1 (or the pseudogene TRBV3-2) with TRBJ1-2; 7 bases agree with TRBD1. The CDR3 is 15 amino acids. Trimming removed 5 bases from V and 4 bases from J; junction bases left unmatched: 10. Germline CDR1 is LGHDT and CDR2 is YNNKEL (reference sequence).

V is TRBV9 and J is TRBJ1-1, with 9 bases that match TRBD1. CDR1 is SGDLS and CDR2 is YYNGEE in the germline V gene. The ends lost 6 bases at V and 4 bases at J; junction bases unmatched: 16. The CDR3 covers 17 residues. This CDR3 reads CASNLKGQGIGGTEAFF. CDR3 coding DNA: TGTGCCAGCAACCTAAAAGGACAGGGGATTGGTGGCACTGAAGCTTTCTTT. The variable domain in full, completed from reference TRBV9 and TRBJ1-1, reads DSGVTQTPKHLITATGQRVTLRCSPRSGDLSVYWYQQSLDQGLQFLIQYYNGEERAKGNILERFSAQQFPDLHSELNLSSLELGDSALYFCASNLKGQGIGGTEAFFGQGTRLTVV.

The V and J genes are TRBV5-1 and TRBJ2-2; D may be TRBD2 (5 bases). The CDR3 has 14 amino acids. The germline V gene has CDR1 SGHRS and CDR2 YFSETQ. Trimming stripped 0 bases from V and 6 bases from J, with 9 bases between. As DNA, the CDR3 is TGCGCCAGCAGCTTGGCGGGGTTACCCGGGGAGCTGTTTTTT. This translates into CASSLAGLPGELFF.

This chain connects TRBV9 to TRBJ1-5; D perhaps matches TRBD1 (5 bases). CDR3 size: 15 residues. Germline V gene lookup returns CDR1 SGDLS and CDR2 YYNGEE. V was shortened by 0 bases and J by 7 bases, with 14 bases between the two germline ends. CDR3: CASSVGMGRGQPQHF. DNA for the CDR3: TGTGCCAGCAGCGTAGGGATGGGGCGCGGACAGCCCCAGCATTTT.

The chain has TRBV6-6 and TRBJ2-7, with a possible D match to TRBD2 (5 bases). Deletions cut 7 bases from V and 0 bases from J, with 13 bases between. This CDR3 has 14 amino acids. Germline V gene sequence: CDR1 MNHNY, CDR2 SVGAGI (reference sequence). The CDR3 nucleotides read TGTGCCAGCACCCATACGGGGAACTCCTACGAGCAGTACTTC. Protein sequence: CASTHTGNSYEQYF.

The CDR3 spells CASTRTPLSTDTQYF. CDR3 nucleotides: TGTGCCAGCACGAGGACACCCCTTAGCACAGATACGCAGTATTTT. This chain joins TRBV2 and TRBJ2-3; a possible D gene is TRBD1 (5 bases). The germline V gene has CDR1 SNHLY and CDR2 FYNNEI. V lost 7 bases, J lost 0 bases, and 14 bases lay in between. The length of the CDR3 is 15 residues.

The rearrangement uses TRBV11-2 and TRBJ2-7, with D perhaps TRBD2 (6 bases). Germline CDR1 SGHAT, CDR2 FQNNGV. Trimming cost V 1 base and J 0 bases, with 13 bases left between them. This CDR3 comprises 16 residues. The CDR3 reads CASSLVFGGYSYEQYF. DNA of the CDR3: TGTGCCAGCAGCTTAGTATTCGGGGGATACTCCTACGAGCAGTACTTC.